The text below deals with one TCR beta chain. The data belong to a study of blood T cell repertoires in COVID-19. Overall study: Samples of COVID-19 (acute and convalescent) were obtained from the United States, Italy and Spain. T cells, B-cell-depleted T cells, or PBMCs supplied cDNA or gDNA.

In the original workflow: Cell counts per sample came from amplifying reference gene primers. The method was immunoSEQ multiplex PCR; TCRdb's version includes in-frame clones alone and lacks a portion of them. That table gives V, J and clone size, and the DNA gave D and trimming. Here the sample spans 300,000 or so clones, just under 90% being singletons. Sequencing was carried out using peripheral blood. The source is a woman in her thirties or forties with acute or convalescent COVID-19.

The CDR3 bases are TGCGCCAGCAGCCAACAGGGCCCTAGCACAGATACGCAGTATTTT. It translates to CASSQQGPSTDTQYF. The rearrangement joins TRBV4-1 to TRBJ2-3; perhaps TRBD1 as D (5 bases). There are 15 residues in the CDR3. Per germline, CDR1 MGHRA and CDR2 YSYEKL. V gave up 2 bases and J gave up 0 bases, with 9 bases separating them.